The rows below give T cell receptor beta chains drawn from one sample of a study of OX40 agonist ivuxolimab in advanced cancers. Using immunoSEQ multiplex PCR, the repertoire was profiled, and TCRdb retains in-frame clones only, with some absent. The table has 55,000 to 70,000 clones, more than 85% seen once. The source was CD4+ or CD8+ T cells sorted from blood, collected in a trial of the OX40 agonist ivuxolimab. These receptors were collected from an adult with an advanced solid tumor such as melanoma, head and neck, liver or kidney cancer. Both conserved end residues are trimmed from each CDR3.

J gene,V gene,CDR3 protein
TRBJ2-2,TRBV7-2,ASSPRTGPGELF
TRBJ1-1,TRBV10-3,AISESGTQAF
TRBJ1-1,TRBV14,ASSQGQNTEAF
TRBJ2-2,TRBV14,ASSRDLVNTGELF
TRBJ2-7,TRBV2,ASSPGTGDYEQY
TRBJ2-5,TRBV19,ASRQSGETQY
TRBJ2-2,TRBV6-5,ASSRDRDRAGELF
TRBJ2-5,TRBV6-1,ASSEGFSQETQY
TRBJ2-3,TRBV5-4,ASSLDVYGGLSSTDTQY
TRBJ2-5,TRBV5-1,ASSLSGRDQETQY
TRBJ2-1,TRBV18,ASSPGRGHGNEQF
TRBJ2-5,TRBV5-1,ASSLTTGTISQETQY
TRBJ1-1,TRBV2,ASSEYRNTEAF
TRBJ2-1,TRBV6-6,ASSLGQGGRGEQF
TRBJ1-2,TRBV2,ASSEDRNYGYT
TRBJ1-4,TRBV28,ASSFRQGLEKLF
TRBJ1-2,TRBV5-1,ASSPRTDNYGYT
TRBJ1-3,TRBV11-2,ASSALQGGTGNTIY
TRBJ2-3,TRBV7-3,ASSFTASTDTQY
TRBJ2-7,TRBV7-2,AARRGNYEQY
TRBJ2-7,TRBV2,ASSLAGGPYEQY
TRBJ2-4,TRBV2,ASSAGGAKVKNIQY
TRBJ1-1,TRBV6-1,ASSETSRVGGKAF
TRBJ1-3,TRBV5-5,ASSPLKGSSGNTIY
TRBJ2-1,TRBV2,ASSEDRGYNEQF
.,TRBV7-2,ASTIGGTGSYEQY
TRBJ2-7,TRBV6-7,ASSYPLSYEQY
TRBJ1-1,TRBV5-6,ASSRWRGISNTEAF
TRBJ1-1,TRBV27,ASSLGRNTEAF
TRBJ2-3,TRBV7-3,ASGPSPDTQY
TRBJ2-2,TRBV18,ASSPSRQGSTGELF
TRBJ1-6,TRBV30,AWSSGQLVNSPLH
TRBJ1-1,TRBV5-1,ASTPQGHNTEAF
TRBJ2-1,TRBV28,ASSLGAILPYEQF
TRBJ2-2,TRBV7-8,ASSPVAGGNTGELF
TRBJ2-7,TRBV18,ASSIGRDYEQY
TRBJ1-5,TRBV5-1,ASSPGPLGGGNQPQH
TRBJ1-1,TRBV18,ASSPTNMNTEAF
TRBJ1-1,TRBV25-1,ASRRQENTEAF
TRBJ2-1,TRBV7-2,ASVPQGAVRYNEQF
TRBJ2-7,TRBV19,ASSMPGQGTYEQY
TRBJ1-4,TRBV27,ASRGRAEEKLF
TRBJ2-1,TRBV14,ASSQGGRGSLNEQF
TRBJ1-2,TRBV27,ATAQGGKGYGYT
TRBJ2-7,TRBV5-1,ASKDRGVKQY
TRBJ1-1,TRBV7-9,ASSLDGRGNTEAF
TRBJ1-5,TRBV7-9,ASSLAGQGNNQPQH
TRBJ2-3,TRBV4-1,ASSQLGLAGRTSSTDTQY